Shown below are 20 T cell receptor beta chains from a single sample sequenced in a study of blood T cells in healthy people across ages (dated by TCRdb to 2014 to 2015). Preparation of the library involved 5' RACE. A second PCR of roughly 7 to 12 cycles was run with a J-beta primer mix and a sample-barcoded 5' primer. TCRdb reprocessing: public reads trimmed at Q25 with fastp, clones called with MiXCR, in-frame beta chains kept. Each entry is one CDR3 protein sequence, shown with its most common DNA and genes. Counted in this sample were 1.8 million or so distinct CDR3 sequences; about 39% of them appeared once. About 23% of the sample is taken by the ten largest. Material: blood. The receptors were gathered from a human donor in good health.

The rearrangement links TRBV7-2 to TRBJ2-4; 8 nucleotides align to TRBD1. The DNA end favors TRBJ2-7, so the J call may be wrong. The CDR3 spans 13 residues. The germline V gene encodes CDR1 SGHTA and CDR2 FQGNSA. CDR3 region: CASSWTGSGEQYF. CDR3 nucleotide sequence: TGTGCCAGCAGCTGGACAGGGTCAGGCGAGCAGTACTTC.

The gene calls are TRBV7-2 and TRBJ1-2; D might be TRBD1 (5 bases). From germline, CDR1 is SGHTA and CDR2 FQGNSA. The CDR3 sequence is 12 residues long. V was shortened by 0 bases and J by 8 bases, with 7 bases between the two germline ends. The CDR3 nucleotides are TGTGCCAGCAGCTTAGCGACAGTGGGCTACACCTTC. Translation: CASSLATVGYTF.

The chain carries TRBV25-1 and TRBJ2-5, with 10 nucleotides matching TRBD2. Germline V gene sequence: CDR1 MGHDK, CDR2 SYGVNS. J lost 3 bases, V lost 2 bases, and 12 bases had no gene match. CDR3 length: 18 residues. The CDR3 nucleotides read TGTGCCAGCAGTGAACGCCGAGCTAGCGGGGGAGATAAAGAGACCCAGTACTTC. It is translated as CASSERRASGGDKETQYF.

Regarding this clonotype: The junction shows a germline mismatch at one end, possibly a read error. The V call is TRBV5-5, the J call TRBJ1-6; tentative D call: TRBD1 (5 bases). CDR1 is SGHKS and CDR2 is YYEKEE in the germline V gene (reference sequence). The CDR3 consists of 16 residues. The DNA of the CDR3 is TGTGCCAGCAGCTTCTTTCGGACACCCTATAATTCACCCTTCCACTTT. Protein product: CASSFFRTPYNSPFHF.

The chain joins TRBV6-5 to TRBJ2-1; no clear D gene. The CDR3 totals 13 residues. V shed 7 bases and J shed 0 bases, with 7 bases lying between them. CDR1 MNHEY and CDR2 SVGAGI come from the germline V gene. CDR3 DNA sequence: TGTGCCAGCACCCAACGCTCCTACAATGAGCAGTTCTTC. This codes for CASTQRSYNEQFF.

The gene calls are TRBV7-3 and TRBJ2-3; 16 nucleotides match TRBD2. There are 19 residues in the CDR3. The V and J ends lost 5 bases and 1 base, in that order; junction bases with no gene match: 9. Germline V gene lookup returns CDR1 SGHTA and CDR2 FQGTGA. The CDR3 reads CASSRGTSGGAYGTDTQYF. CDR3 nucleotide sequence: TGTGCCAGCAGCCGCGGGACTAGCGGGGGGGCTTATGGCACAGATACGCAGTATTTT.

The rearrangement links TRBV4-1 to TRBJ2-3, with a tentative D call TRBD2 (6 bases). The CDR3 is 18 amino acids. CDR1 is MGHRA, CDR2 YSYEKL, per germline. Trimming left V 0 bases short and J 0 bases short, with 16 bases between. This CDR3 is CASSQDFLTGVSTDTQYF. The CDR3 nucleotides are TGCGCCAGCAGCCAAGACTTTTTGACGGGGGTTAGCACAGATACGCAGTATTTT.

This clonotype was picked up a small number of times. This chain uses TRBV5-6 with TRBJ1-1, with a possible D match to TRBD1 (5 bases). The V gene's germline CDR1 is SGHDT and CDR2 YYEEEE. The V gene lost 3 bases and the J gene lost 6 bases, with 12 bases spanning the gap. The CDR3 has 13 residues. The DNA for the CDR3 is TGTGCCAGCAGCTATCTCTCGGGGGCTGAAGCTTTCTTT. It codes for CASSYLSGAEAFF.

In this sample, this clonotype turned up once. The V call is TRBV12-3 or TRBV12-4, the J call TRBJ1-5, with D perhaps matching TRBD1 (5 bases). Trimming stripped 5 bases from V and 7 bases from J, with 18 bases between. The CDR3 extends over 15 amino acids. The CDR3 nucleotides read TGTGCCAGCAGTCCGACCGGACGGAGGGACCAGCCCCAGCATTTT. Protein: CASSPTGRRDQPQHF.

The rearrangement links TRBV7-2 to TRBJ2-5; perhaps TRBD1 as D (6 bases). Trimming took 5 bases from V and 5 from J, leaving 15 bases between them. Germline values: CDR1 SGHTA, CDR2 FQGNSA. The CDR3 totals 14 residues. Here the CDR3 DNA reads TGTGCCAGCAGCCCAACAGGGCCCGGGGAGACCCAGTACTTC. Translating it yields CASSPTGPGETQYF. Looking up the rest from reference TRBV7-2 and TRBJ2-5 gives the full variable domain: GAGVSQSPSNKVTEKGKDVELRCDPISGHTALYWYRQSLGQGLEFLIYFQGNSAPDKSGLPSDRFSAERTGGSVSTLTIQRTQQEDSAVYLCASSPTGPGETQYFGPGTRLLVL.

The J gene is TRBJ2-7, the V gene TRBV25-1, with 8 bases matching TRBD2. The V segment lost 0 bases and the J segment 7 bases; nucleotides outside the gene matches: 14. Germline lookup yields CDR1 MGHDK and CDR2 SYGVNS. There are 17 residues in the CDR3. The CDR3 spells CASSEYSMLAGVWEQYF. CDR3 DNA sequence: TGTGCCAGCAGTGAATACTCTATGCTAGCGGGCGTCTGGGAGCAGTACTTC.

This clonotype has a handful of counts. This rearrangement joins TRBV4-3 to TRBJ2-7; the D gene could be TRBD1 or TRBD2 (5 bases each). The V and J ends lost 3 bases and 1 base respectively, with 10 bases between them. This CDR3 has 14 amino acids. Germline CDR1 reads LGHNA; CDR2 reads YSLEER. Here the CDR3 DNA reads TGCGCCAGCAGCCACGGGACGGCATCCTACGAGCAGTACTTC. Translated, it gives CASSHGTASYEQYF.

The chain links TRBV4-3 to TRBJ2-5; D assignment may be TRBD1 or TRBD2 (5 bases each). This CDR3 contains 15 residues. Between the trimmed V and J ends, which lost 1 base and 11 bases, there was a span of 20 bases. The germline gives CDR1 LGHNA, CDR2 YSLEER. The CDR3 spells CASSQVEGSFDEQYF. Here the CDR3 DNA reads TGCGCCAGCAGCCAAGTTGAGGGGTCGTTCGATGAGCAGTACTTC.

The chain has TRBV20-1 and TRBJ2-1, with no clear D. The CDR3 length is 13 residues. V was trimmed by 7 bases and J by 10 bases, leaving 20 bases between them. Germline-derived CDR1 and CDR2 are DFQATT and SNEGSKA (reference sequence). The DNA of the CDR3 is TGCAGTGGTGAGCCCCGCGGCTCCTACGAGCAGTTCTTC. This codes for CSGEPRGSYEQFF.

The CDR3 coding sequence is TGTGCCAGCAGTTCCCTCACAGGGTCAAGCACAGATACGCAGTATTTT. It codes for CASSSLTGSSTDTQYF. The rearrangement joins TRBV12-3 or TRBV12-4 to TRBJ2-3; D perhaps matches TRBD1 (6 bases). With 4 bases removed from V and 0 bases from J, the gap between germline ends came to 14 bases. This CDR3 has 16 amino acids.

V is TRBV6-2 or TRBV6-3 and J is TRBJ1-5, with a tentative D call TRBD1 (6 bases). The CDR3 has 14 residues. The germline V gene encodes CDR1 MNHEY and CDR2 SVGEGT. Trimming cost V 2 bases and J 4 bases, with 9 bases left between them. DNA of the CDR3: TGTGCCAGCAGTTACGATACAGGGAATCAGCCCCAGCATTTT. This gives the protein CASSYDTGNQPQHF.

This clonotype turned up a few times. The chain joins TRBV4-1 to TRBJ1-1, with D perhaps matching TRBD1 (5 bases). The germline gives CDR1 MGHRA, CDR2 YSYEKL. This CDR3 contains 15 residues. V dropped 1 base and J dropped 2 bases, with 11 bases sitting between them. In DNA, the CDR3 is TGCGCCAGCAGCCAAGGTGGGGGAACTAACACTGAAGCTTTCTTT. Protein sequence: CASSQGGGTNTEAFF.

The chain joins TRBV4-2 to TRBJ1-1, with D uncertain. Germline CDR1 LGHNA, CDR2 YNFKEQ. This CDR3 spans 14 amino acids. Trimming left V 1 base short and J 5 bases short, with 11 bases between. CDR3 sequence reads: CASSQALRETEAFF. The CDR3 DNA reads as TGTGCCAGCAGCCAAGCCCTAAGGGAGACTGAAGCTTTCTTT.

The chain couples TRBV4-3 to TRBJ2-1; 10 nucleotides align to TRBD2. The junction had 6 bases not matched to a gene; V was cut back by 3 bases and J by 7 bases. This CDR3 region has 15 residues. The germline gives CDR1 LGHNA, CDR2 YSLEER. CDR3 nucleotides: TGCGCCAGCAGCCAGAGGCTAGCGGGGGCAAATGAGCAGTTCTTC. As protein: CASSQRLAGANEQFF.

This clonotype was seen a handful of times. The V gene is TRBV15, the J gene TRBJ2-3; a weak D match, TRBD1 (5 bases). This CDR3 contains 14 residues. Trimming removed 7 bases at V and 1 base at J, with 12 bases between. Germline V gene lookup returns CDR1 LNHNV and CDR2 YYDKDF (reference sequence). CDR3 amino acids: CATKGVSRTDTQYF. Written as DNA, the CDR3 is TGTGCCACCAAAGGGGTAAGCCGCACAGATACGCAGTATTTT.